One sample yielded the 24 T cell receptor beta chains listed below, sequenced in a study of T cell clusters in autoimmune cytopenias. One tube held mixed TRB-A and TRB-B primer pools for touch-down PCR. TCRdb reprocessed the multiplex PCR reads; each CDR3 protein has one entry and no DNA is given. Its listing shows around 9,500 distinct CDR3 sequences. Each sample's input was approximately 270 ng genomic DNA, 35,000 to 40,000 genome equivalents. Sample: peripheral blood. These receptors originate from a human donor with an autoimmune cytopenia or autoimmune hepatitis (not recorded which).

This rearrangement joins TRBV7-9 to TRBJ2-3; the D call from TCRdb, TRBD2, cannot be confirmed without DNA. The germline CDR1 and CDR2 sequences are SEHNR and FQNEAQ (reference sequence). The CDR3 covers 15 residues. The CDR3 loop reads CASRRMWDSGDTQYF.

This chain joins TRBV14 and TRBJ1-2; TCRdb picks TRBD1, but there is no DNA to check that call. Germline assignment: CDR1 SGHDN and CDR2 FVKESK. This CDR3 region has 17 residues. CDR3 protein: CASSPRPDLGGYYGYTF.

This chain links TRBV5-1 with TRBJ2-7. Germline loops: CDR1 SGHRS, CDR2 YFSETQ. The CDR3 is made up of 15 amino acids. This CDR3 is CASSLATGSTYEQYF.

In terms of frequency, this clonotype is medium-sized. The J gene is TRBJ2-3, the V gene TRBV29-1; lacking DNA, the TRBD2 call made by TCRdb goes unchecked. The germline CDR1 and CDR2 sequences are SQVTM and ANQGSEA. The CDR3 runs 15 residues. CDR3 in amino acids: CSVEGGELNLDTQYF.

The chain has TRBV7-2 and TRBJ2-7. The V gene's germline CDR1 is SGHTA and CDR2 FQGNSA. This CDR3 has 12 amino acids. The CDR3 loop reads CASSLRSGRPYF.

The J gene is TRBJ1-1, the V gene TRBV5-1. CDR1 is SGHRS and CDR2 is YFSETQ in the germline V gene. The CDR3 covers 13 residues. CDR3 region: CASRSEMNTEAFF.

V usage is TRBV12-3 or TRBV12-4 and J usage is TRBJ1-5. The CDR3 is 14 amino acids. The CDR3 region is CASRSGYVGQPQHF.

CDR3 loop: CSARDDKGTEAFF. The gene calls are TRBV20-1 and TRBJ1-1; there is no DNA to check the TCRdb D call of TRBD1. Germline CDR1 reads DFQATT; CDR2 reads SNEGSKA (reference sequence). The CDR3 is 13 amino acids.

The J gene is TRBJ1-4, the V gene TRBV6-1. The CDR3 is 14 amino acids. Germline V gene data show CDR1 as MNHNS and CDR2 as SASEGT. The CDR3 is CASTWTVLNEKLFF.

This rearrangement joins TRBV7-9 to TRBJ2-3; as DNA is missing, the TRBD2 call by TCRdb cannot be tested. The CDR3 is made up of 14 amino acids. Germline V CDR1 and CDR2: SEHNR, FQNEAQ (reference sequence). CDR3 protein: CASTGLAGTDTQYF. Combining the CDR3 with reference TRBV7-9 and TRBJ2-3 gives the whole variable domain DTGVSQNPRHKITKRGQNVTFRCDPISEHNRLYWYRQTLGQGPEFLTYFQNEAQLEKSRLLSDRFSAERPKGSFSTLEIQRTEQGDSAMYLCASTGLAGTDTQYFGPGTRLTVL.

CDR3 residues: CSAIKGGVVDRTQYF. The gene calls are TRBV20-1 and TRBJ2-5. The CDR3 runs 15 residues. Germline CDR1 reads DFQATT; CDR2 reads SNEGSKA (reference sequence).

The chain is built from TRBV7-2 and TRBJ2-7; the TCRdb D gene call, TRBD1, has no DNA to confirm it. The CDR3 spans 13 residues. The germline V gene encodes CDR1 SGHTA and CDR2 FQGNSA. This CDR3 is CASSYGTPLEQYF.

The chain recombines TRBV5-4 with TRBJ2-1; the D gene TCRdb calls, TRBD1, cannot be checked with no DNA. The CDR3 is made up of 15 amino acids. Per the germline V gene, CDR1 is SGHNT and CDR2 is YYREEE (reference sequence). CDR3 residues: CASSPDRGGYNEQFF.

The CDR3 spells CASSEFLRTGLLRNSPLHF. J is TRBJ1-6 and V is TRBV6-1. The CDR3 contains 19 residues. Per the germline V gene, CDR1 is MNHNS and CDR2 is SASEGT.

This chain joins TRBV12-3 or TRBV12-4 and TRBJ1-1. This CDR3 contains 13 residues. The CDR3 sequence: CASSLIKGTEAFF.

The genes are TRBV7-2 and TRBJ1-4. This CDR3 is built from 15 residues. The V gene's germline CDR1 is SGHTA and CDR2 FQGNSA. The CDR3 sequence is CASSQQGLMNEKLFF.

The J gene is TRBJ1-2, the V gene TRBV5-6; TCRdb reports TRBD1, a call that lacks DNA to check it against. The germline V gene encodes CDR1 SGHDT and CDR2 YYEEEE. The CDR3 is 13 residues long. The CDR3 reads CASSRVQGDGYTF.

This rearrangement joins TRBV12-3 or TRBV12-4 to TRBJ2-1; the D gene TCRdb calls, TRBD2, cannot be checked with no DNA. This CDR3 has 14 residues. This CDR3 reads CASSTTGTAGEQFF.

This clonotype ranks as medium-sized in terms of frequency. The CDR3 protein is CASSKDRDSITYEQYF. The V call is TRBV19, the J call TRBJ2-7; lacking DNA, the TRBD1 call made by TCRdb goes unchecked. The CDR3 has 16 amino acids. Germline V gives CDR1 LNHDA, CDR2 SQIVND (reference sequence). The whole variable domain, filled in from reference TRBV19 and TRBJ2-7, reads DGGITQSPKYLFRKEGQNVTLSCEQNLNHDAMYWYRQDPGQGLRLIYYSQIVNDFQKGDIAEGYSVSREKKESFPLTVTSAQKNPTAFYLCASSKDRDSITYEQYFGPGTRLTVT.

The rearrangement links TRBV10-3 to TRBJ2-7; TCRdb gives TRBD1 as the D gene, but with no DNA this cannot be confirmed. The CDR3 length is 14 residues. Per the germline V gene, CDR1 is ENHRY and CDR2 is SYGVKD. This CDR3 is CAISGGDRGYEQYF.

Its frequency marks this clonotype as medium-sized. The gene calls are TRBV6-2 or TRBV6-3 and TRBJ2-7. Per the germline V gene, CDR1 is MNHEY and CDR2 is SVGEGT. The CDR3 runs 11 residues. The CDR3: CASSSPYEQYF.

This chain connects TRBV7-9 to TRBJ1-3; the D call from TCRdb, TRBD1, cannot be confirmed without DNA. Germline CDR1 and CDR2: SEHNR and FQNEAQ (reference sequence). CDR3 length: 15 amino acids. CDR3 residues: CASSLAGTPGNTIYF. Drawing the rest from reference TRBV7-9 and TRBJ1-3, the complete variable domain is DTGVSQNPRHKITKRGQNVTFRCDPISEHNRLYWYRQTLGQGPEFLTYFQNEAQLEKSRLLSDRFSAERPKGSFSTLEIQRTEQGDSAMYLCASSLAGTPGNTIYFGEGSWLTVV.

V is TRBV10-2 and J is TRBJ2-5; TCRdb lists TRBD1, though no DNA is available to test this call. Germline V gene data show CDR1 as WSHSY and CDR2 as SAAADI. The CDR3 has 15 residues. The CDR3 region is CASSDRGQGQETQYF.

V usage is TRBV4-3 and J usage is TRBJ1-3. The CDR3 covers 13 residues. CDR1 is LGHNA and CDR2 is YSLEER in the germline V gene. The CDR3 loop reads CASSQDRGNTIYF.